This T cell receptor (beta chain) was documented in a study of shared clonotypes between healthy human individuals. The assay was immunoSEQ multiplex PCR, and TCRdb's table has in-frame clones only and misses some. Among about a million clones listed, approximately 68% were seen once. CDR1 is LGHNA and CDR2 is YNFKEQ in the germline V gene. V gave up 4 bases and J gave up 5 bases; unmatched junction bases: 2. This CDR3 has 15 amino acids. Sequencing used memory CD4+ T cells sorted from blood. The subset here: CD45RA-negative fraction. The chain uses TRBV4-2 and TRBJ2-5; 15 bases are a match to TRBD2. This clonotype was obtained from a young man in good health. The CDR3 loop reads CASSPGTSGGETQYF. CDR3 DNA: TGTGCCAGCAGCCCCGGGACTAGCGGGGGGGAGACCCAGTACTTC.